This T cell receptor beta chain originates from a study of blood T cell repertoires in COVID-19. Study information: There were acute and convalescent COVID-19 samples, and they came from the United States, Italy and Spain. Sources were T cells, B-cell-depleted T cells, or PBMCs; the material itself was cDNA or gDNA.

CDR3 length equals 17 residues. Germline CDR1 is LGHDT and CDR2 is YNNKEL (reference sequence). V lost 0 bases and J lost 8, with 20 bases in between. As handled by the study authors: Researchers report that nucleated cell counts were estimated from reference gene primer amplification. Here immunoSEQ multiplex PCR was the method, and the copy in TCRdb shows in-frame clones only, minus some. V, J and clone size reflect that table, while D and trimming were determined from the DNA. The sample lists a few hundred thousand clones; 70% to 90% were seen once. This sequence was found in a woman in her twenties or thirties who had recovered from COVID-19. The J gene is TRBJ2-1, the V gene TRBV3-1 (or the pseudogene TRBV3-2); D remains unclear. The sequencing input was peripheral blood. In nucleotides, the CDR3 is TGTGCCAGCAGCCAAGATCTGAGTCCTGGTTATAACTATGAGCAGTTCTTC. This encodes CASSQDLSPGYNYEQFF.